The rows below give T cell receptor beta chains drawn from one sample of a study of shared clonotypes between healthy human individuals. Some clones are missing from TCRdb's copy, which holds only in-frame ones; the method was immunoSEQ multiplex PCR. There are about 680,000 clones in the sample; around 90% occur only once, and about 24% lies in the top ten. The sample was naive CD8+ T cells sorted from blood. The receptors come from a man aged 30 to 39 in good health. The CDR3 runs from the conserved cysteine through the conserved F or W. The order of the fields is clone size, J gene, V gene, D gene, CDR3 DNA, CDR3 protein. The D gene is left open where the match is weak. Not every row has a clone size; where given, it reads once, few, many or a size class.

>.|TRBJ2-7|TRBV19|.
TGTGCCAGTACATCATCCGGGTTCTCTCCCTACGAGCAGTACTTC
CASTSSGFSPYEQYF
>.|TRBJ1-1|TRBV5-5|.
TGTGCCAGCAGCTGGGGACTGTCGGCCACTGAAGCTTTCTTT
CASSWGLSATEAFF
>.|TRBJ2-2|TRBV2|TRBD1
TGTGCCAGCAGTGGCTTGGGACAGGGGGCACACGGTCCGAATCCCGCGAACACCGGGGAGCTGTTTTTT
CASSGLGQGAHGPNPANTGELFF
>.|TRBJ2-1|TRBV6-5|.
TGTGCCAGCAGAGGACAGTTCAATGAGCAGTTCTTC
CASRGQFNEQFF
>.|TRBJ2-3|TRBV7-9|TRBD2
TGTGCCAGCAGCTCGAGACTAGCGGGAGTTAAAGATACGCAGTATTTT
CASSSRLAGVKDTQYF
>.|TRBJ2-3|TRBV7-2|.
TGTGCCAGCAGTCTAAGCTTAAGGGTGATGGAGGGGCGCGCAGATACGCAGTATTTT
CASSLSLRVMEGRADTQYF
>.|TRBJ2-7|TRBV21-1|.
TGTGCCAGCAGGATCCGGGACAGACCATCCTACGAGCAGTACTTC
CASRIRDRPSYEQYF
>.|TRBJ2-1|TRBV5-4|TRBD1
TGTGCCAGCAGTTGGGAACAGGGGGCCTCAAATGAGCAGTTCTTC
CASSWEQGASNEQFF
>.|TRBJ1-1|TRBV9|TRBD1
TGTGCCAGCAGCGTAGAGGGACAGGGGTTAACTGAAGCTTTCTTT
CASSVEGQGLTEAFF
>.|TRBJ2-4|TRBV21-1|.
TGTGCCAGGGGAAACATTCAGTACTTC
CARGNIQYF
>.|TRBJ1-2|TRBV16|.
TGTGCCAGCAGCCCCCCGGGGGGAGCTAACTATGGCTACACCTTC
CASSPPGGANYGYTF
>.|TRBJ2-7|TRBV28|.
TGTGCCAGCAGTCTTCCCCGGACGATCCCTACCTACGAGCAGTACTTC
CASSLPRTIPTYEQYF
>.|TRBJ2-1|TRBV4-3|.
TGCGCCAGCAGCCAAGATTTGTGGTCTATTAACGCCTACAATGAGCAGTTCTTC
CASSQDLWSINAYNEQFF
>.|TRBJ1-4|TRBV15|.
TGTGCCACCAGCGCAAGGGCCTCTAATGAAAAACTGTTTTTT
CATSARASNEKLFF
>.|TRBJ2-3|TRBV9|TRBD2
TGTGCCAGCAGCGTAGCTACTAGCGGTTATAGCACAGATACGCAGTATTTT
CASSVATSGYSTDTQYF
>.|TRBJ2-7|TRBV7-9|.
TGTGCCAGCAGCTCAAAAATGGGGCACGCCGAGCAGTACTTC
CASSSKMGHAEQYF
>.|TRBJ2-1|TRBV7-9|TRBD2
TGTGCCAGCAGCTCCGGGACTAAGCAGTTCTTC
CASSSGTKQFF
>once|TRBJ1-1|TRBV13|TRBD1
TGTGCCAGCAGCTATTACAGGGGAACTGAAGCTTTCTTT
CASSYYRGTEAFF
>.|TRBJ2-7|TRBV6-1|TRBD1
TGTGCCAGCAGAACCGGGACAGCTTACTACGAGCAGTACTTC
CASRTGTAYYEQYF
>.|TRBJ1-2|TRBV28|.
TGTGCCAGCAGTCCACCCCCCATCACCGGGACTGGCTACACCTTC
CASSPPPITGTGYTF
>.|TRBJ2-7|TRBV27|.
TGTGCCAGCAGTTTCCGGCGGAGCTCCTACGAGCAGTACTTC
CASSFRRSSYEQYF
>.|TRBJ2-2|TRBV6-5|.
TGTGCCAGCAGTTACTGGAGCCAGTGGTCCGGGGAGCTGTTTTTT
CASSYWSQWSGELFF
>.|TRBJ2-1|TRBV4-1|.
TGCGCCAGCAGCCAAGACCTACTAGCCTACAGTTCCTACAATGAGCAGTTCTTC
CASSQDLLAYSSYNEQFF
>.|TRBJ1-2|TRBV27|.
TGTGCCAGCAGTAAACCAGGGGATGGCTACACCTTC
CASSKPGDGYTF
>.|TRBJ1-5|TRBV15|.
TGTGCCACCAGCAGAGGGTTTACGGCGGACGATCAGCCCCAGCATTTT
CATSRGFTADDQPQHF
>.|TRBJ2-7|TRBV27|TRBD1
TGTGCCAGCAGTTCTTATCGGGACAGGCGGTACGAGCAGTACTTC
CASSSYRDRRYEQYF
>.|TRBJ2-2|TRBV7-9|TRBD1
TGTGCCAGCAGCTCGACAGGGTATACCGGGGAGCTGTTTTTT
CASSSTGYTGELFF
>.|TRBJ1-1|TRBV29-1|.
TGCAGCGCTGTGGTCGGTGAAGCTTTCTTT
CSAVVGEAFF
>once|TRBJ2-7|TRBV5-6|.
TGTGCCAGCAGCCTCGGGACTCTTTACGAGCAGTACTTC
CASSLGTLYEQYF
>.|TRBJ2-5|TRBV11-2|.
TGTGCCAGCAGCTTAGCCCCGGACAGCCAAGAGACCCAGTACTTC
CASSLAPDSQETQYF
>.|TRBJ1-4|TRBV12-5|.
TGTGCTAGTGGTTTGGAAACACGGACAGCCACTAATGAAAAACTGTTTTTT
CASGLETRTATNEKLFF
>.|TRBJ1-4|TRBV6-1|.
TGTGCCAGCAGCAAGCAGGGGTCCAATGAAAAACTGTTTTTT
CASSKQGSNEKLFF
>few|TRBJ2-7|TRBV19|TRBD2
TGTGCCAGTAGTGGGAGCGGGAGGGCCTCATACGAGCAGTACTTC
CASSGSGRASYEQYF
>.|TRBJ1-5|TRBV21-1|.
TGTGCCAGAAATAAAGAGAAGGGAGGGACCTCCAATCAGCCCCAGCATTTT
CARNKEKGGTSNQPQHF
>.|TRBJ2-7|TRBV4-3|TRBD2
TGCGCCAGCAGCCAGGGGACTAGCGGCATCTACGAGCAGTACTTC
CASSQGTSGIYEQYF
>.|TRBJ2-7|TRBV7-9|.
TGTGCCAGCAGCTCAAACCGTTACGAGCAGTACTTC
CASSSNRYEQYF
>.|TRBJ2-1|TRBV7-8|TRBD2
TGTGCCAGCAGCCAAGACCGGGGGGACTACAATGAGCAGTTCTTC
CASSQDRGDYNEQFF
>.|TRBJ2-3|TRBV28|.
TGTGCCAGCAGTTCAACAAGTCCCACAGATACGCAGTATTTT
CASSSTSPTDTQYF
>.|TRBJ1-4|TRBV2|.
TGTGCCAGCAGGGAGGTTGAAAAACTGTTTTTT
CASREVEKLFF
>.|TRBJ2-1|TRBV7-9|.
TGTGCCAGCAGCGTACAGGCCAATGAGCAGTTCTTC
CASSVQANEQFF
>.|TRBJ2-7|TRBV19|.
TGTGCCAGTAGGGCCTCCTTAGGTGGCTCCTACGAGCAGTACTTC
CASRASLGGSYEQYF
>.|TRBJ1-4|TRBV13|.
TGTGCCAGCAGCTTAGGTACAAACACGGGAATCTTCGGTGAAAAACTGTTTTTT
CASSLGTNTGIFGEKLFF
>once|TRBJ2-7|TRBV27|.
TGTGCCAGCAGTAGCAAACAGACCCTCTACGAGCAGTACTTC
CASSSKQTLYEQYF
>.|TRBJ2-7|TRBV4-1|TRBD2
TGCGCCAGCAGCCCCTTAGGCACTAGCGGAACCTACGAGCAGTACTTC
CASSPLGTSGTYEQYF
>.|TRBJ2-1|TRBV5-1|TRBD2
TGCGCCAGCAGCTTCGGGACTAGCGATTACAATGAGCAGTTCTTC
CASSFGTSDYNEQFF
>.|TRBJ2-1|TRBV7-6|TRBD2
TGTGCCAGCAGCTTTTATAGCGGGAGTAGGCCCTACAATGAGCAGTTCTTC
CASSFYSGSRPYNEQFF
>.|TRBJ2-3|TRBV9|.
TGTGCCAGCAGCGCCAGGGGAGATACGCAGTATTTT
CASSARGDTQYF
>.|TRBJ2-5|TRBV7-7|.
TGTGCTAGCAGCTCCGGGGCAGTCGCCGGAGAGACCCAGTACTTC
CASSSGAVAGETQYF
>once|TRBJ2-1|TRBV7-6|TRBD2
TGTGCCAGCAGCCTGAGGACTAGCGGGGGGAGTGAGCAGTTCTTC
CASSLRTSGGSEQFF
>.|TRBJ2-7|TRBV29-1|.
TGCAGCGTTGGGCGCCGGGACATGGCCTACGAGCAGTACTTC
CSVGRRDMAYEQYF
>once|TRBJ2-2|TRBV28|.
TGTGCCAGCAGCATGGCCGGCGGGGAGCTGTTTTTT
CASSMAGGELFF
>.|TRBJ2-3|TRBV10-3|TRBD2
TGTGCCATCAGTGGATCAAGCGGGGTCACAGATACGCAGTATTTT
CAISGSSGVTDTQYF